The source of this T cell receptor (beta chain) is a study of cytomegalovirus exposure and HLA in healthy donors. This CDR3 is built from 16 residues. V was trimmed by 2 bases and J by 1 base, leaving 13 bases between them. CDR1 is SEHNR and CDR2 is FQNEAQ in the germline V gene (reference sequence). The PCR employed 60 Vbeta primers together with 13 Jbeta primers. Clones were read by immunoSEQ multiplex PCR, and TCRdb kept only the in-frame ones, dropping some. The table includes about 170,000 clones, 80% to 90% detected once. This clone was counted only a few times. This receptor was taken from a male donor in good health and CMV-seronegative. This chain links TRBV7-9 with TRBJ2-3; possibly TRBD2 for D (5 bases). The sample taken for sequencing was PBMCs. The CDR3, as DNA: TGTGCCAGCAGCTTAAGATGGGGAGATGGCACAGATACGCAGTATTTT. It specifies CASSLRWGDGTDTQYF.